The 12 T cell receptor beta chains in this list originate from one sample, sequenced in a study of cytomegalovirus exposure and HLA in healthy donors. The PCR made use of 60 Vbeta and 13 Jbeta primers. Produced via immunoSEQ multiplex PCR; TCRdb's table is partial and in-frame only. The sample lists about 82,000 clones, roughly 9.1% occurring once. The sequencing sample was made of PBMCs. Receptor source: a man aged 55 to 69 in good health and CMV-seropositive.

About this clone: The sample has other DNA sequences that encode this CDR3 too. The chain is built from TRBV7-8 and TRBJ1-1; D possibly corresponds to TRBD1 (5 bases). Trimming took 0 bases from V and 7 from J, leaving 15 bases between them. This CDR3 is 15 amino acids long. Germline loops: CDR1 SGHVS, CDR2 FQNEAQ. For the CDR3, the DNA is TGTGCCAGCAGCTTAGCAGTCAGGGAGGGAAATGAAGCTTTCTTT. This gives the protein CASSLAVREGNEAFF.

V gene TRBV18 combines with J gene TRBJ2-5; D perhaps matches TRBD2 (5 bases). The V gene lost 3 bases and the J gene lost 4 bases, with 9 bases spanning the gap. The CDR3 covers 13 residues. Germline V gene data show CDR1 as KGHSH and CDR2 as LQKENI. The CDR3 nucleotides read TGTGCCAGCTCACCTGGAGAGGGAGAGACCCAGTACTTC. This sequence encodes CASSPGEGETQYF.

The chain joins TRBV6-1 to TRBJ1-5, with TRBD1 matching 9 bases. From germline, CDR1 is MNHNS and CDR2 SASEGT. The CDR3 spans 14 residues. The trim removed 6 bases at V and 11 bases at J, leaving 11 bases unmatched. The CDR3 DNA reads TGTGCCAGCAGCCGGGACAGGGACCTATTGGCCCAGCATTTT. Encoded protein: CASSRDRDLLAQHF.

This clone has only a few counts. The chain joins TRBV2 to TRBJ1-1; no clear D gene. The germline V gene has CDR1 SNHLY and CDR2 FYNNEI. V was cut by 1 base and J by 0 bases, with 9 bases left in between. This CDR3 comprises 15 residues. In DNA, the CDR3 is TGTGCCAGCAGTGAAGGGCAAACCCTGAACACTGAAGCTTTCTTT. Translation: CASSEGQTLNTEAFF.

This clone was picked up a small number of times. The chain links TRBV28 to TRBJ1-5; 8 bases agree with TRBD1. Germline V gene lookup returns CDR1 MDHEN and CDR2 SYDVKM. This CDR3 has 14 residues. Trimming removed 8 bases from V and 6 bases from J; junction bases left unmatched: 9. The CDR3 DNA is TGTGCCAGCCTGGGCGGCAGGGGGCTTCAGCCCCAGCATTTT. Protein: CASLGGRGLQPQHF. The full variable domain, in which reference TRBV28 and TRBJ1-5 provide the parts outside the CDR3, is DVKVTQSSRYLVKRTGEKVFLECVQDMDHENMFWYRQDPGLGLRLIYFSYDVKMKEKGDIPEGYSVSREKKERFSLILESASTNQTSMYLCASLGGRGLQPQHFGDGTRLSIL.

Comment on this clone: This specimen includes other DNA sequences encoding the same CDR3. The chain recombines TRBV7-6 with TRBJ2-5; D gene ambiguous. V gave up 0 bases and J gave up 1 base, with 6 bases separating them. The CDR3 consists of 14 residues. The germline gives CDR1 SGHVS, CDR2 FNYEAQ. CDR3 nucleotide sequence: TGTGCCAGCAGCTTAGCGTCACTCCAAGAGACCCAGTACTTC. It specifies CASSLASLQETQYF.

This clone was detected a few times. CDR3 amino acids: CASSPGTGGDTEAFF. The CDR3 DNA reads as TGTGCCAGCTCACCAGGGACAGGGGGGGACACTGAAGCTTTCTTT. The chain recombines TRBV18 with TRBJ1-1; 11 nucleotides line up with TRBD1. The trim removed 2 bases at V and 3 bases at J, leaving 2 bases unmatched. This CDR3 has 15 residues. Per germline, CDR1 KGHSH and CDR2 LQKENI.

This sequence joins TRBV28 and TRBJ2-7, with D uncertain. Germline values: CDR1 MDHEN, CDR2 SYDVKM. V lost 4 bases and J lost 4, with 20 bases in between. The CDR3 runs 16 residues. The CDR3 DNA reads as TGTGCCAGCAGTTATCCGCCGCGGCAGACCAAATACGAGCAGTACTTC. This codes for CASSYPPRQTKYEQYF.

This chain links TRBV5-4 with TRBJ1-4; 7 nucleotides align to TRBD1. The germline V gene has CDR1 SGHNT and CDR2 YYREEE (reference sequence). J was trimmed by 7 bases and V by 4 bases; bases with no gene match: 10. The CDR3 runs to 15 residues. The CDR3: CASSNIDREAEKLFF. CDR3 coding DNA: TGTGCCAGCAGCAACATAGACAGGGAGGCTGAAAAACTGTTTTTT.

V gene TRBV6-6 combines with J gene TRBJ1-2; D uncertain. V lost 4 bases to trimming and J lost 2 bases, with 11 bases between them. The CDR3 has 14 residues. CDR1 is MNHNY, CDR2 SVGAGI, per germline (reference sequence). The chain's CDR3 is CASSSPPQNYGYTF. In DNA form, the CDR3 reads TGTGCCAGCAGTTCTCCCCCCCAGAACTATGGCTACACCTTC.

A few counts support this clone. The CDR3 DNA reads TGTGCCAGCAGCCTCCTTGGTAGCGGGGGAAACACCGGGGAGCTGTTTTTT. This translates into CASSLLGSGGNTGELFF. The J gene is TRBJ2-2, the V gene TRBV5-4; 9 bases match TRBD2. V dropped 4 bases and J dropped 2; count of bases not matched to a gene: 9. This CDR3 is 17 amino acids long. Germline assignment: CDR1 SGHNT and CDR2 YYREEE (reference sequence).

This clone was seen a handful of times. This chain joins TRBV30 and TRBJ1-2; TRBD1 matches 7 bases. J lost 8 bases, V lost 2 bases, and 5 bases had no gene match. Germline-derived CDR1 and CDR2 are GTSNPN and SVGIG (reference sequence). CDR3 length equals 12 residues. CDR3 loop: CAWSLKGAGYTF. The CDR3 DNA reads TGTGCCTGGAGTTTGAAGGGGGCCGGCTACACCTTC.